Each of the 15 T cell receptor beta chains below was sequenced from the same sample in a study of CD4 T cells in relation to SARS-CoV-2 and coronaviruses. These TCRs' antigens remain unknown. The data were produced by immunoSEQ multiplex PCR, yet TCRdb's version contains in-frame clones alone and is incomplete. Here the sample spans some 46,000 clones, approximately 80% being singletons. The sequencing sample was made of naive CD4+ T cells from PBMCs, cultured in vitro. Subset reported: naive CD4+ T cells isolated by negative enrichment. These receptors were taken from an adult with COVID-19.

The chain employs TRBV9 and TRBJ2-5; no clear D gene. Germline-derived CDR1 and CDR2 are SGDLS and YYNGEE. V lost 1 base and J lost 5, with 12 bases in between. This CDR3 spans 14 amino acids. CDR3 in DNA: TGTGCCAGCAGCGTAACCAGCGTTCGGGAGACCCAGTACTTC. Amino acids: CASSVTSVRETQYF. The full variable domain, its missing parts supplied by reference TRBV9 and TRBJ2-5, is DSGVTQTPKHLITATGQRVTLRCSPRSGDLSVYWYQQSLDQGLQFLIQYYNGEERAKGNILERFSAQQFPDLHSELNLSSLELGDSALYFCASSVTSVRETQYFGPGTRLLVL.

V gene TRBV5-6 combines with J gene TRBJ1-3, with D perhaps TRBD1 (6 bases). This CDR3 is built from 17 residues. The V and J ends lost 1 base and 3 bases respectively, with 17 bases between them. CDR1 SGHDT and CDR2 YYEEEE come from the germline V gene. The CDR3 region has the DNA TGTGCCAGCAGCTTGCGCCGGGCAGGGGAGGTTGGAAACACCATATATTTT. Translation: CASSLRRAGEVGNTIYF.

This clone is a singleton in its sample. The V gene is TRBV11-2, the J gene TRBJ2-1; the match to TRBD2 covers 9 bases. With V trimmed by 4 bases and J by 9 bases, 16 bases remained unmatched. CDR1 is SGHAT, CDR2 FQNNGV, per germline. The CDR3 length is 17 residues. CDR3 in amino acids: CASSSGPGGGREGEQFF. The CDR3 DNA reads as TGTGCCAGCAGCTCAGGACCTGGTGGCGGGAGGGAGGGTGAGCAGTTCTTC.

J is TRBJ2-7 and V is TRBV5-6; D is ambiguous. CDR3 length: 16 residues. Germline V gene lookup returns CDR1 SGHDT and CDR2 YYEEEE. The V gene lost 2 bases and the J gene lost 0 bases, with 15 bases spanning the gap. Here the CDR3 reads CASSFSLVSHSYEQYF. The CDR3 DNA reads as TGTGCCAGCAGCTTTTCTCTAGTCAGCCACTCCTACGAGCAGTACTTC.

The CDR3 loop reads CASSPGPPYEQYF. The DNA for the CDR3 is TGTGCCAGCAGTCCCGGGCCGCCCTACGAGCAGTACTTC. V and J are TRBV27 and TRBJ2-7; D remains unclear. The V gene's germline CDR1 is MNHEY and CDR2 SMNVEV (reference sequence). This CDR3 is 13 amino acids long. Trimming removed 5 bases at V and 2 bases at J, with 10 bases between.

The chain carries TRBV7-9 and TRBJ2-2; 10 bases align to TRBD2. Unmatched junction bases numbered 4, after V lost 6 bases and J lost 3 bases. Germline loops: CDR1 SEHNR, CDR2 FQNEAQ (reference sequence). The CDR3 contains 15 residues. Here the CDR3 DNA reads TGTGCCAGCAGTCTAGCGGGAGTTGACACCGGGGAGCTGTTTTTT. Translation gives CASSLAGVDTGELFF. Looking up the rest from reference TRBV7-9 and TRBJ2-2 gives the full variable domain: DTGVSQNPRHKITKRGQNVTFRCDPISEHNRLYWYRQTLGQGPEFLTYFQNEAQLEKSRLLSDRFSAERPKGSFSTLEIQRTEQGDSAMYLCASSLAGVDTGELFFGEGSRLTVL.

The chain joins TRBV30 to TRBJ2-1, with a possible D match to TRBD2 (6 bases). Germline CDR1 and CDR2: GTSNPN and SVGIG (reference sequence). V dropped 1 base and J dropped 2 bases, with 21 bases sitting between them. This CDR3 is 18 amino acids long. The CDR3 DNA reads TGTGCCTGGAGTGCCCGACCCCTTGGCGGGGTTACCTACAATGAGCAGTTCTTC. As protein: CAWSARPLGGVTYNEQFF.

CDR3 in amino acids: CASSVDGGNYNEQFF. DNA of the CDR3: TGTGCCAGCAGCGTAGACGGGGGCAATTACAATGAGCAGTTCTTC. The chain carries TRBV9 and TRBJ2-1, with D perhaps being TRBD1 or TRBD2 (6 bases each). Germline V lookup: CDR1 SGDLS, CDR2 YYNGEE. The CDR3 is made up of 15 amino acids. Trimming left V 0 bases short and J 4 bases short, with 11 bases between.

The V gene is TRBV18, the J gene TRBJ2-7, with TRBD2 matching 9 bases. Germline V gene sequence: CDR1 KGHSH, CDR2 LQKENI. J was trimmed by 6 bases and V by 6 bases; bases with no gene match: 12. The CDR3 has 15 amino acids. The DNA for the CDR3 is TGTGCCAGCTCTCTCGGGGGTAGAGCGGGAGGCGAGCAGTACTTC. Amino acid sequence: CASSLGGRAGGEQYF.

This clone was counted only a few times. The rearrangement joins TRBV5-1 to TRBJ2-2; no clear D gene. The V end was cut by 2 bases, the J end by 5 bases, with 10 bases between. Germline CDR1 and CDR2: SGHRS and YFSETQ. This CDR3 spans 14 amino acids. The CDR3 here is CASSLGSGTGELFF. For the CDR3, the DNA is TGCGCCAGCAGCTTAGGGTCTGGGACCGGGGAGCTGTTTTTT. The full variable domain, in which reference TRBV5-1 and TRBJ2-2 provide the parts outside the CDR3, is KAGVTQTPRYLIKTRGQQVTLSCSPISGHRSVSWYQQTPGQGLQFLFEYFSETQRNKGNFPGRFSGRQFSNSRSEMNVSTLELGDSALYLCASSLGSGTGELFFGEGSRLTVL.

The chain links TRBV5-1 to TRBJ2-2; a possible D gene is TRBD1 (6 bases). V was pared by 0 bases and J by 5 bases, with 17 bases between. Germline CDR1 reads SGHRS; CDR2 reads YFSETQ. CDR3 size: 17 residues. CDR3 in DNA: TGCGCCAGCAGCTTGGTGTCGGCTAGCCAGGGGACCGGGGAGCTGTTTTTT. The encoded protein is CASSLVSASQGTGELFF.

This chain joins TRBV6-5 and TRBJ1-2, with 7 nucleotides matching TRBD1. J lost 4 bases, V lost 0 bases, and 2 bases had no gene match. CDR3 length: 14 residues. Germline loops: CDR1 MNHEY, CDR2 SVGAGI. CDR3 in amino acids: CASSYSDRIYGYTF. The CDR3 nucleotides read TGTGCCAGCAGTTACTCGGACAGGATCTATGGCTACACCTTC.

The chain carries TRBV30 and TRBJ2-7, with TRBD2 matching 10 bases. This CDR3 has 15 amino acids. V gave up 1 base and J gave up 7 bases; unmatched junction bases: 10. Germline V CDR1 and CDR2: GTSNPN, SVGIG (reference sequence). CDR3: CAWSARTSGPLEQYF. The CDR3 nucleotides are TGTGCCTGGAGTGCCCGGACTAGCGGACCGCTAGAGCAGTACTTC.

DNA of the CDR3: TGTGCCTGGAGTGTGGCCGGGGGCTATGGCTACACCTTC. This sequence encodes CAWSVAGGYGYTF. The chain recombines TRBV30 with TRBJ1-2; possible D gene TRBD1, 5 bases. Germline loops: CDR1 GTSNPN, CDR2 SVGIG (reference sequence). There are 13 residues in the CDR3. Trimming took 0 bases from V and 4 from J, leaving 9 bases between them. The whole variable domain, filled in from reference TRBV30 and TRBJ1-2, reads SQTIHQWPATLVQPVGSPLSLECTVEGTSNPNLYWYRQAAGRGLQLLFYSVGIGQISSEVPQNLSASRPQDRQFILSSKKLLLSDSGFYLCAWSVAGGYGYTFGSGTRLTVV.

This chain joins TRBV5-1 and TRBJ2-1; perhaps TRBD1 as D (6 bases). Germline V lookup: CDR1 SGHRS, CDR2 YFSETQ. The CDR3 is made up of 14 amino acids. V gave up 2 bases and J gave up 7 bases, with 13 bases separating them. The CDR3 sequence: CASSFLSGTNEQFF. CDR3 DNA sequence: TGCGCCAGCAGCTTCTTATCCGGGACAAATGAGCAGTTCTTC. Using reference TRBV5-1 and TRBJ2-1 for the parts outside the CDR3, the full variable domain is KAGVTQTPRYLIKTRGQQVTLSCSPISGHRSVSWYQQTPGQGLQFLFEYFSETQRNKGNFPGRFSGRQFSNSRSEMNVSTLELGDSALYLCASSFLSGTNEQFFGPGTRLTVL.